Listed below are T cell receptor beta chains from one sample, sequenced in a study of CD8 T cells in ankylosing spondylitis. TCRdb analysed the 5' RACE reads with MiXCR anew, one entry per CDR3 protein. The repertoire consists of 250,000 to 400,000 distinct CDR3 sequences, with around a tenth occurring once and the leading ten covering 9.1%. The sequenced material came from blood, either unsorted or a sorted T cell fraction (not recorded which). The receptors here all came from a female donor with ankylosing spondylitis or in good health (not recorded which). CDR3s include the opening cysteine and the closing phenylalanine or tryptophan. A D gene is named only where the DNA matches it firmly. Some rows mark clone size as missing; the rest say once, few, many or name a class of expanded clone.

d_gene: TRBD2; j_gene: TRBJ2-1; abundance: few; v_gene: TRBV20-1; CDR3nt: TGCAGTGCCGCTGCCCGCGGGAGGAGCTCCTACAATGAGCAGTTCTTC; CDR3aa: CSAAARGRSSYNEQFF
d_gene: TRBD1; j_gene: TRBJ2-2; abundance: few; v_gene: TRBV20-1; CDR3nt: TGCAGTGCCAGTCCCTCGACAGGGATCGGGGAGCTGTTTTTT; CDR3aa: CSASPSTGIGELFF
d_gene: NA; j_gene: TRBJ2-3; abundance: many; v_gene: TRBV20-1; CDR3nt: TGCAGTGCTCCCCACCGGGAAGCTAAGCCCGCAGATACGCAGTATTTT; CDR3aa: CSAPHREAKPADTQYF
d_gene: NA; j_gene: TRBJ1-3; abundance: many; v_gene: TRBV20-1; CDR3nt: TGCAGTGCCCGGAGAAGCTCTGGAAACACCATATATTTT; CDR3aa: CSARRSSGNTIYF
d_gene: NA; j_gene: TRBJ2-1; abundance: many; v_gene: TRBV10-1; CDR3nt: TGCGCCAGCAGTGAGTCATTGGACACCCGGGTAGGGCAGTTCTTC; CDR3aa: CASSESLDTRVGQFF
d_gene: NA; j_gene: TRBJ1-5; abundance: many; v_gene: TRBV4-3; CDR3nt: TGCGCCAGCAGCCAAGATCTAGGGTGGGATCAGCCCCAGCATTTT; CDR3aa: CASSQDLGWDQPQHF
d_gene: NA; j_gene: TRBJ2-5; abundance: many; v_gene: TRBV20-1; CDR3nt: TGCAGTGCCCCCAAGGGTGAATCCCAAGAGACCCAGTACTTC; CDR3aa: CSAPKGESQETQYF
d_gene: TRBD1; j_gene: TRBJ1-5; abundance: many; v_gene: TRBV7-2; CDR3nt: TGTGCCAGCAGCTCCGACAGGGCAGGTCAGCCCCAGCATTTT; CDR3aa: CASSSDRAGQPQHF
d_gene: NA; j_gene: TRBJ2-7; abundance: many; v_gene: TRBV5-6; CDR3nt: TGTGCCAGCAGCTTGTATACGGGACGGGTAAACTACGAGCAGTACTTC; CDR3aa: CASSLYTGRVNYEQYF
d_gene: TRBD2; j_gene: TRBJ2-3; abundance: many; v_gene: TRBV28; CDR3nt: TGTGCCAGCAGTTATAAGCGGGGCCCCACAGATACGCAGTATTTT; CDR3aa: CASSYKRGPTDTQYF
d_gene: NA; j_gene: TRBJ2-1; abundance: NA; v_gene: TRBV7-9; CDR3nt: TGTGCCAGCAGCTTCGATCTAGCCGAGCAGTTCTTC; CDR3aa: CASSFDLAEQFF
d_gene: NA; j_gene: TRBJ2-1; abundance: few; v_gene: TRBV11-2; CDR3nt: TGTGCCAGCAGCTTGAGGGGTTTTGAATTAAGCTCCTACAATGAGCAGTTCTTC; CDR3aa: CASSLRGFELSSYNEQFF